This TCR beta chain was obtained from a study of T-cell memory formation after mild COVID-19 (dated by TCRdb to the early 2020s). Regarding the research as a whole: TCR sequence clusters from the two donors were found to be largely donor specific. In a couple of donors, T-cell clones that expanded and contracted after mild COVID-19 were followed by sequencing TCRalpha and TCRbeta repertoires longitudinally. Two young, previously healthy adult volunteers, one female and one male, were included in the cohort. Results the study describes overall, beyond this receptor: SARS-CoV-2 specificity was not confirmed for the second-wave clones peaking on day 37. The study included only a couple of mild cases, and larger cohorts that include severe cases with pre-infection samples were judged to be necessary. Some responding clones were found in pre-infection memory, which suggests that pre-existing cross-reactive memory T cells took part in the SARS-CoV-2 response. Contracting CD4+ clones were found mainly in CM and EM memory subsets, while CD8+ clones were enriched in EMRA. Balanced CD4/CD8 phenotypes were observed for clones contracting from day 15 to 85, whereas a bias towards CD4+ was observed for a second wave of clones expanding from day 15 to 37.

Data came from an Illumina NovaSeq 6000. Using 5'RACE with constant-segment primers, TCRalpha and TCRbeta cDNA libraries were constructed, with sample barcodes and unique molecular identifiers added in the process. RNA was extracted from every sample with Trizol reagent. Libraries were amplified in two PCR steps, with a second sample barcode and Illumina TruSeq adapters added in the second step. The libraries were sequenced on an Illumina NovaSeq using 2 x 150 bp paired-end reads. In the paper's pipeline: The reads were demultiplexed and collapsed into UMI-guided consensus sequences using migec v1.2.7. Using mixcr v2.1.11, the UMI consensuses were aligned to TRA and TRB V and J templates and assembled into clonotypes. Clonotypes were classified as expanded or contracted when called significant by both edgeR and NoisET, with noise models trained on biological replicates. For edgeR calls, the cutoffs were a false discovery rate-adjusted p below 0.01 and a log2 fold-change threshold of 1. As an exploratory analysis of dynamics, max-normalized trajectories of the 1000 most abundant clonotypes were examined by PCA with hierarchical clustering. Separately sequenced CD4+ and CD8+ repertoires were used to assign a CD4 or CD8 phenotype to each responding clone. TCRdb applied fastp at Q25 and MiXCR to the public reads, then kept only in-frame beta chains. Rows with a matching CDR3 protein are joined into one entry that keeps the most common DNA and genes. TCRdb's processing, not the authors' own work, is the source of the V and J calls. The sample contains approximately 150,000 distinct CDR3 sequences, about 15% of them found a single time. 14% of the sample belongs to the ten largest clones.

Ficoll-Paque density gradient centrifugation was the method used to isolate PBMCs. This clonotype was seen a few times. This receptor's antigen is unknown. It has no much larger one-base neighbor in the sample; base qualities were not kept. The CDR3, from cysteine to phenylalanine, totals 15 residues. CDR3 DNA is the only sequence kept; it has 45 bases, read in frame from the first base. Germline trimming: 6 bases from V, 5 bases from J; junction bases outside gene matches: 7. This receptor chain uses TRBV12-3 or TRBV12-4 and TRBJ2-1, and 10 bases in between align with TRBD2. Specimen: PBMCs or a T cell subset sorted from them (not recorded which). The sequence was collected from an adult woman who had mild COVID-19 (a few samples of this study predate the infection). The sample titles of this study are shuffled in the database, so cell type and time point are left out; the donor was told from shared clones. The nucleotide sequence reads as follows: TGTGCCAGCAGCCTCAGCGGGAGGGCGAACAATGAGCAGTTCTTC. Translated, this is CASSLSGRANNEQFF.